The rows below give T cell receptor beta chains drawn from one sample of a study of a mutant IDH1 vaccine in newly diagnosed glioma. Antigens of these TCRs are unknown. Some clones are missing from TCRdb's copy, which holds only in-frame ones; the method was immunoSEQ multiplex PCR. This sample has roughly 51,000 clones, with 65% to 80% found just once. The sample was PBMCs, taken from a glioma patient whose treatment included an IDH1 peptide vaccine. The source of these receptors is a man between 40 and 49 years old with glioma. Each CDR3 is given with its conserved first and last residue. A clone size is listed for some rows: how often the clone was seen (once, few, many), or a class if it is expanded.

v_gene: TRBV29-1; abundance: NA; CDR3aa: CSADRDNTGELFF
v_gene: TRBV6-6; abundance: NA; CDR3aa: CASNAGGTNTIYF
v_gene: TRBV19; abundance: NA; CDR3aa: CASSTRTGGFGYTF
v_gene: TRBV6-5; abundance: NA; CDR3aa: CASRKIDQIYEQYF
v_gene: TRBV7-8; abundance: NA; CDR3aa: CASSRRGETPTDTQYF
v_gene: TRBV7-8; abundance: NA; CDR3aa: CASSLSGYGTEAFF
v_gene: TRBV18; abundance: NA; CDR3aa: CASSLSREGNQPQHF
v_gene: TRBV5-1; abundance: NA; CDR3aa: CASSLVGSGNTIYF
v_gene: TRBV30; abundance: NA; CDR3aa: CAWSVEGGRIEKLFF
v_gene: TRBV5-6; abundance: NA; CDR3aa: CASSPSPGGSYNSPLHF
v_gene: TRBV2; abundance: NA; CDR3aa: CASSDPEPQHF
v_gene: TRBV5-1; abundance: NA; CDR3aa: CASSQGPMEETQYF
v_gene: TRBV20-1; abundance: NA; CDR3aa: CSARVGPEAFF
v_gene: TRBV18; abundance: NA; CDR3aa: CASSPPDRANYFYGYTF
v_gene: TRBV6-1; abundance: NA; CDR3aa: CASSEQRGGTYNSPLHF
v_gene: TRBV4-1; abundance: NA; CDR3aa: CASSQAVSGTYEQYF
v_gene: TRBV4-1; abundance: NA; CDR3aa: CASSQGSNGVEALQYF
v_gene: TRBV12-5; abundance: NA; CDR3aa: CASGSSRLARKETQYF
v_gene: TRBV7-9; abundance: NA; CDR3aa: CASSSGTLEQFF
v_gene: TRBV5-4; abundance: NA; CDR3aa: CASSLGQANTEAFF
v_gene: TRBV7-9; abundance: NA; CDR3aa: CASSRNRSGAFHPETQYF
v_gene: TRBV27; abundance: NA; CDR3aa: CASSFIPPGLTYF
v_gene: TRBV30; abundance: NA; CDR3aa: CAWSVHSTDEAFF
v_gene: TRBV6-5; abundance: NA; CDR3aa: CASRFGTKNGGELFF
v_gene: TRBV6-5; abundance: once; CDR3aa: CASSRDRKETQYF
v_gene: TRBV25-1; abundance: NA; CDR3aa: CASSAGTGGYRQYF
v_gene: TRBV6-5; abundance: NA; CDR3aa: CASSEGYSYEQYF
v_gene: TRBV10-2; abundance: NA; CDR3aa: CASKPTGQNEAFF
v_gene: TRBV7-9; abundance: NA; CDR3aa: CASSQWTGGLANQPQHF
v_gene: TRBV5-5; abundance: few; CDR3aa: CASSKTGQGIDGYTF
v_gene: TRBV6-5; abundance: NA; CDR3aa: CASSYGGAAYEQYF
v_gene: TRBV27; abundance: NA; CDR3aa: CASSLAGYEQYF
v_gene: TRBV4-2; abundance: NA; CDR3aa: CASSQVGLAGTDTQYF
v_gene: TRBV5-1; abundance: NA; CDR3aa: CASSFGQGEETQYF
v_gene: TRBV4-2; abundance: NA; CDR3aa: CASSQVSVWGSYNSPLHF
v_gene: TRBV7-2; abundance: NA; CDR3aa: CASSLSTDTQYF
v_gene: TRBV2; abundance: NA; CDR3aa: CASTPRRTTNEKLFF
v_gene: TRBV2; abundance: NA; CDR3aa: CASSVTSGGRSIF
v_gene: TRBV11-2; abundance: NA; CDR3aa: CASSPASLIAETQYF
v_gene: TRBV29-1; abundance: NA; CDR3aa: CSVGEVGSPLHF